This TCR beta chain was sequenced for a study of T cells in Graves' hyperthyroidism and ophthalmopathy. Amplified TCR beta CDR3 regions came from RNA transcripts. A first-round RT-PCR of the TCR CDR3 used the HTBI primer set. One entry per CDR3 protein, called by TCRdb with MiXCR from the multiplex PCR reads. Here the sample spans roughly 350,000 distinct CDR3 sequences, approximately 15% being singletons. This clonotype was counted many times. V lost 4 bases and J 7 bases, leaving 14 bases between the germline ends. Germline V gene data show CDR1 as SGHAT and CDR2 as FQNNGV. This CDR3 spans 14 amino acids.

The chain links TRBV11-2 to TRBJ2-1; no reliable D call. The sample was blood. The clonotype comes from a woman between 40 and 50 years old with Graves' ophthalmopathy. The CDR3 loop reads CASSSNPGTNEQFF. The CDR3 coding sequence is TGTGCCAGCAGCTCAAACCCTGGCACGAATGAGCAGTTCTTC.